The clone carrying this TCR beta chain was observed a few times. These data come from a study of blood T cell repertoires in COVID-19. Study as a whole: Italy, Spain and the United States were the sources of the convalescent and acute COVID-19 samples.

Participants were aged roughly 18 to 89 years from 20 to 30 US areas. Here immunoSEQ multiplex PCR was the method, and the copy in TCRdb shows in-frame clones only, minus some. The data contain 350,000 or so clones, more than 70% of them singletons. The sequencing input was PBMCs or T cells enriched from blood (not recorded which). The clonotype comes from a woman aged 25-40 years who had been exposed to COVID-19.

CDR3 amino acids: CARLIYNSPLHF. CDR3 bases: TGTGCCAGACTAATCTATAATTCACCCCTCCACTTT. The chain uses TRBV19 and TRBJ1-6, with D unresolved. With 9 bases removed from V and 3 bases from J, the gap between germline ends came to 6 bases. This CDR3 is 12 amino acids long. The germline V gene has CDR1 LNHDA and CDR2 SQIVND (reference sequence).